The 6 T cell receptor beta chains listed next were all sequenced from one sample in a study of T cell responses to AZD1222 COVID-19 vaccine (dated by TCRdb to the early 2020s). Receptors were amplified or captured by the immunoSEQ multiplex PCR assay. TCRdb provides this immuneACCESS table in a form limited to in-frame rearrangements. Some clones are lacking; in checked studies, under half of them reflect an unresolved V gene, and why the rest are absent is not known. Across this sample there are 110,000 to 150,000 clones, with around 89% seen only once. Roughly 1.7% of the sample goes to the ten largest clones. Interpreted using the paper, the time point label stands for: baseline before first vaccination. Specimen: peripheral blood, collected on day 0 of AZD1222 vaccination. These receptors all come from an adult in good health.

This clone has only a few counts. This rearrangement joins TRBV13 to TRBJ1-2; D is ambiguous. CDR1 is PRHDT, CDR2 FYEKMQ, per germline (reference sequence). The CDR3 covers 16 residues. V lost 4 bases and J lost 1, with 16 bases in between. CDR3 in amino acids: CASSWGYLHHNYGYTF. The CDR3 nucleotides are TGTGCCAGCAGCTGGGGTTACCTTCATCATAACTATGGCTACACCTTC.

This clone turned up a few times. The J gene is TRBJ2-7, the V gene TRBV7-2; TRBD2 matches at 7 bases. Germline CDR1 reads SGHTA; CDR2 reads FQGNSA. Trimming at V came to 5 bases and at J to 0 bases, leaving 7 bases not matched to a gene. CDR3 length equals 15 residues. This CDR3 is CASSQRREHSYEQYF. The CDR3 DNA follows: TGTGCCAGCAGCCAAAGGCGGGAGCACTCCTACGAGCAGTACTTC.

The chain employs TRBV28 and TRBJ2-7; TRBD1 matches at 10 bases. The CDR3 extends over 15 amino acids. V trimming: 2 bases; J trimming: 6 bases; junction bases outside the gene matches: 7. The germline gives CDR1 MDHEN, CDR2 SYDVKM. CDR3 sequence (DNA): TGTGCCAGCAGTTTACGCCTGGGACAGGGGTCCGAGCAGTACTTC. Translating it yields CASSLRLGQGSEQYF.

This chain connects TRBV5-1 to TRBJ1-2; D remains ambiguous. Germline values: CDR1 SGHRS, CDR2 YFSETQ. V gave up 3 bases and J gave up 4 bases, with 16 bases separating them. CDR3 length: 15 residues. The CDR3 sequence is CASSWEHPAGYGYTF. CDR3 DNA: TGCGCCAGCAGCTGGGAACATCCGGCGGGCTATGGCTACACCTTC.

The chain has TRBV5-1 and TRBJ1-1; D ambiguous. V was trimmed by 5 bases and J by 1 base, leaving 9 bases between them. CDR3 length: 13 residues. Germline values: CDR1 SGHRS, CDR2 YFSETQ. This CDR3 reads CASRMAGNTEAFF. CDR3 bases: TGCGCCAGCAGAATGGCTGGGAACACTGAAGCTTTCTTT.

The chain uses TRBV11-1 and TRBJ2-2; 10 bases line up with TRBD1. The CDR3 is made up of 15 amino acids. V trimming: 1 base; J trimming: 5 bases; junction bases outside the gene matches: 1. Germline-derived CDR1 and CDR2 are SGHAT and FQDESV (reference sequence). In DNA, the CDR3 is TGTGCCAGCAGCTTAGAGGGACAGGGGACCGGGGAGCTGTTTTTT. Its protein product is CASSLEGQGTGELFF. Complete variable domain (other parts from reference TRBV11-1 and TRBJ2-2): EAEVAQSPRYKITEKSQAVAFWCDPISGHATLYWYRQILGQGPELLVQFQDESVVDDSQLPKDRFSAERLKGVDSTLKIQPAELGDSAMYLCASSLEGQGTGELFFGEGSRLTVL.